This section outlines one T cell receptor (beta chain) sequence together with its context. The data are from a study of patients and donors after allogeneic stem cell transplantation. TCRdb re-called the RT-PCR reads through MiXCR, storing one row per CDR3 protein. The table has 410,000 or so distinct CDR3 sequences, around 15% seen once. The CDR3 totals 14 residues. Trimming removed 3 bases from V and 3 bases from J, with 8 bases in between. Germline CDR1 SEHNR, CDR2 FQNEAQ (reference sequence). The chain has TRBV7-9 and TRBJ1-4; no definite D call. The sequencing sample was made of blood, either unsorted or a sorted T cell fraction (not recorded which). The receptor was isolated from a human donor who was either an allogeneic HSCT recipient or a stem cell or donor lymphocyte infusion donor (not recorded which). It is not recorded whose cells these are; they may come from a transplant donor. In nucleotides, the CDR3 is TGTGCCAGCAGCTTCGGGCAGGCTAATGAAAAACTGTTTTTT. Protein product: CASSFGQANEKLFF.